The 13 T cell receptor beta chains given below trace back to one sample, sequenced in a study of control samples from healthy donors and cancer patients. The data were produced by immunoSEQ multiplex PCR, yet TCRdb's version contains in-frame clones alone and is incomplete. The sample yields 120,000 to 150,000 clones, approximately 91% seen once. The sequenced sample consisted of blood. These receptors were collected from a woman in her twenties or thirties in good health.

The rearrangement links TRBV27 to TRBJ2-7; D ambiguous. Germline V gene data show CDR1 as MNHEY and CDR2 as SMNVEV (reference sequence). The length of the CDR3 is 14 residues. V shed 1 base and J shed 0 bases, with 7 bases lying between them. DNA for the CDR3: TGTGCCAGCAGTTTATATAGGAGCTCCTACGAGCAGTACTTC. Amino acid sequence: CASSLYRSSYEQYF.

J is TRBJ1-1 and V is TRBV5-6, with D possibly matching TRBD1 (6 bases). Germline CDR1 SGHDT, CDR2 YYEEEE. V was cut by 4 bases and J by 0 bases, with 16 bases left in between. CDR3 length equals 16 residues. The CDR3 region is CASSARWGAVNTEAFF. Here the CDR3 DNA reads TGTGCCAGCAGCGCCAGATGGGGGGCGGTGAACACTGAAGCTTTCTTT.

The V call is TRBV28, the J call TRBJ1-6; possibly TRBD1 for D (5 bases). This CDR3 spans 15 amino acids. Germline CDR1 is MDHEN and CDR2 is SYDVKM. V lost 7 bases and J lost 1, with 11 bases in between. DNA for the CDR3: TGTGCCAGCAACGTCCAGGGTTCCTATAATTCACCCCTCCACTTT. Protein: CASNVQGSYNSPLHF. The variable domain in full, completed from reference TRBV28 and TRBJ1-6, reads DVKVTQSSRYLVKRTGEKVFLECVQDMDHENMFWYRQDPGLGLRLIYFSYDVKMKEKGDIPEGYSVSREKKERFSLILESASTNQTSMYLCASNVQGSYNSPLHFGNGTRLTVT.

This chain uses TRBV7-9 with TRBJ2-5, with TRBD1 matching 9 bases. Germline CDR1 and CDR2: SEHNR and FQNEAQ (reference sequence). The CDR3 spans 15 residues. Trimming cost V 4 bases and J 2 bases; bases outside gene matches: 5. The CDR3 DNA reads as TGTGCCAGCAGCTGGCCGGGACAGGGACAAGAGACCCAGTACTTC. This translates into CASSWPGQGQETQYF.

The CDR3 here is CASSPGRASLYGYTF. The CDR3 nucleotides read TGTGCCAGCAGCCCCGGCAGGGCCTCCTTGTATGGCTACACCTTC. J is TRBJ1-2 and V is TRBV7-3; D might be TRBD1 (5 bases). Germline V lookup: CDR1 SGHTA, CDR2 FQGTGA. Trimming removed 5 bases at V and 5 bases at J, with 18 bases between. The CDR3 covers 15 residues.

The rearrangement joins TRBV7-2 to TRBJ2-1; D might be TRBD1 or TRBD2, each matching 7 bases. The CDR3 has 19 amino acids. V was clipped by 1 base and J by 4 bases, with 23 bases between them. Germline assignment: CDR1 SGHTA and CDR2 FQGNSA. CDR3 nucleotides: TGTGCCAGCAGCTTAGACAGGGGCCGACTAGCAGGGTCATACAATGAGCAGTTCTTC. Amino acid sequence: CASSLDRGRLAGSYNEQFF.

The chain employs TRBV30 and TRBJ2-1; D possibly corresponds to TRBD1 (8 bases). CDR3 size: 14 residues. CDR1 GTSNPN and CDR2 SVGIG come from the germline V gene (reference sequence). Trimming left V 2 bases short and J 3 bases short, with 11 bases between. CDR3 loop: CAWSTGGGYNEQFF. The CDR3 region has the DNA TGTGCCTGGAGTACAGGGGGGGGCTACAATGAGCAGTTCTTC.

The CDR3 sequence is CASSPQASTDTQYF. CDR3 DNA: TGTGCCAGTAGTCCCCAGGCTAGCACAGATACGCAGTATTTT. The J gene is TRBJ2-3, the V gene TRBV19, with D unclear. The CDR3 has 14 residues. The V gene's germline CDR1 is LNHDA and CDR2 SQIVND (reference sequence). V was shortened by 5 bases and J by 0 bases, with 9 bases between the two germline ends.

The rearrangement uses TRBV9 and TRBJ1-2, with TRBD1 matching over 9 bases. The V and J ends lost 2 bases and 0 bases, in that order; junction bases with no gene match: 5. This CDR3 spans 16 amino acids. The germline V gene has CDR1 SGDLS and CDR2 YYNGEE. The CDR3 is CASSVGQGTTNYGYTF. The CDR3 bases are TGTGCCAGCAGCGTGGGACAGGGAACTACTAACTATGGCTACACCTTC.

The rearrangement links TRBV5-1 to TRBJ1-3; possible D gene TRBD1, 5 bases. Germline CDR1 SGHRS, CDR2 YFSETQ. The CDR3 totals 17 residues. Trimming cost V 0 bases and J 0 bases, with 13 bases left between them. The CDR3 sequence is CASSLEGPGRSGNTIYF. The CDR3 coding sequence is TGCGCCAGCAGCTTGGAGGGGCCAGGCCGCTCTGGAAACACCATATATTTT.

The J gene is TRBJ2-5, the V gene TRBV7-8; a possible D gene is TRBD2 (6 bases). Between the trimmed V and J ends, which lost 3 bases and 9 bases, there was a span of 17 bases. This CDR3 has 14 residues. The V gene's germline CDR1 is SGHVS and CDR2 FQNEAQ. This CDR3 is CASSLGSGRLAQYF. The CDR3, as DNA: TGTGCCAGCAGCTTGGGGAGCGGGCGGTTGGCCCAGTACTTC. Filled out from reference TRBV7-8 and TRBJ2-5, the complete variable domain reads GAGVSQSPRYKVAKRGQDVALRCDPISGHVSLFWYQQALGQGPEFLTYFQNEAQLDKSGLPSDRFFAERPEGSVSTLKIQRTQQEDSAVYLCASSLGSGRLAQYFGPGTRLLVL.

A word on this clone: The junction departs from the called germline gene at one end, perhaps through a read error. The J gene is TRBJ2-2, the V gene TRBV7-7, with unresolved D. CDR1 and CDR2 from the germline V gene are SSHAT and FNYEAQ (reference sequence). The CDR3 consists of 15 residues. The CDR3 sequence: CASSPDLANTGELFF. CDR3 DNA sequence: TGTGCTAGCAGCCCGGACCTAGCGAACACCGGGGAGCTGTTTTTT.

The chain uses TRBV5-1 and TRBJ2-1; 7 positions agree with TRBD1. The CDR3 length is 15 residues. Germline CDR1 is SGHRS and CDR2 is YFSETQ. Germline trimming cut 0 bases from V and 9 bases from J; bases unmatched to any gene: 9. The CDR3 reads CASSLDDREGGEQFF. The CDR3 DNA is TGCGCCAGCAGCTTGGACGACAGGGAAGGCGGTGAGCAGTTCTTC.